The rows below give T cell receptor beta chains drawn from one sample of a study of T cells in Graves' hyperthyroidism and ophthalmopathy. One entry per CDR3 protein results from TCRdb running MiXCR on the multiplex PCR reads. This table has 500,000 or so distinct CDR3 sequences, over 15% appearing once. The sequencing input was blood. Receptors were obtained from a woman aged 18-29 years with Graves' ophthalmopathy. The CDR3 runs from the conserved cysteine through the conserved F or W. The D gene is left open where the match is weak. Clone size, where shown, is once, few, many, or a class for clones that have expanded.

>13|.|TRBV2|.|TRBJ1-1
TGTGCCATAATCCGAGGGTTGAACACTGAAGCTTTCTTT
CAIIRGLNTEAFF
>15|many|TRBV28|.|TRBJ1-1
TGTGCCAGCAGTTTCAAGGGGGAAGTTGACACTGAAGCTTTCTTT
CASSFKGEVDTEAFF
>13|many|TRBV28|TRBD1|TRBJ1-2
TGTGCCAGCGGGGACAGGGGTCTCTATGGCTACACCTTC
CASGDRGLYGYTF
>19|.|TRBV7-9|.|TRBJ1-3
TGTGCCAGCAGCAAGAACAGGGCGCCCCGCTCGGTCTCTGGAAACACCATATATTTT
CASSKNRAPRSVSGNTIYF
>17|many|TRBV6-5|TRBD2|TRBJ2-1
TGTGCCAGCAGTTACTCCCTGGCGGGAGGGTCCTACAATGAGCAGTTCTTC
CASSYSLAGGSYNEQFF
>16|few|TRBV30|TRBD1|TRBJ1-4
TGTGCCTGGAGATGGGGAGAGACAGGGAGTTACGAAAAACTGTTTTTT
CAWRWGETGSYEKLFF
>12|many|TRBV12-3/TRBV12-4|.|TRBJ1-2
TGTGCCAGCAGTTCGACAGCTTATGGCTACACCTTC
CASSSTAYGYTF
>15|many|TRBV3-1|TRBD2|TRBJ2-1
TGTGCCAGCAGCCATAGCGGGGGGACTTACAATGAGCAGTTCTTC
CASSHSGGTYNEQFF
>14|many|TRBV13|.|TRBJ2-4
TGTGCCAGCAGCTTAGCTGGCTTCCAAAACATTCAGTACTTC
CASSLAGFQNIQYF
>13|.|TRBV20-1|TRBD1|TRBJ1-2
TGCAGTGCTAGACTACAGGGGACCCATGGCTACACCTTC
CSARLQGTHGYTF
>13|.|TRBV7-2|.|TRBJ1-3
TGTGCCAGCAGCTCCAACTCTGGAAACACCATATATTTT
CASSSNSGNTIYF
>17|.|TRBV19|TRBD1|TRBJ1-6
TGTGCCAGTACCCCAACCCCCGTGGGGACAGAAAATTCACCCCTCCACTTT
CASTPTPVGTENSPLHF
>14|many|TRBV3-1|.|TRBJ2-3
TGTGCCAGCAGCCAACCAGACTACACAGATACGCAGTATTTT
CASSQPDYTDTQYF
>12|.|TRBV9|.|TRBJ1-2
TGTGCCAGCAGCGCGAATCAGCGGGGCTACACCTTC
CASSANQRGYTF
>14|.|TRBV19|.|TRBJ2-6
TGTGCCAGTAGTAAGCGCTCTGGGGCCAACGTCCTGACTTTC
CASSKRSGANVLTF
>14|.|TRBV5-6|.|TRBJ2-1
TGTGCCAGCAGCTTGGGACTAGTATACAATGAGCAGTTCTTC
CASSLGLVYNEQFF
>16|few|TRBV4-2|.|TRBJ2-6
TGTGCCAGCAGCCAAGAGGCGGACTCTGGGGCCAACGTCCTGACTTTC
CASSQEADSGANVLTF
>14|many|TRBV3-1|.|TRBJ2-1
TGTGCCAGCAGCCAAATACCGGAACACAATGAGCAGTTCTTC
CASSQIPEHNEQFF
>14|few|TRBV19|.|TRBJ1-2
TGTGCCAGTAGTATAATGTCGGGGGACTATGGCTACACCTTC
CASSIMSGDYGYTF
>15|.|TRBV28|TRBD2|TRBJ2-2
TGTGCCAGCAGTTCCCCTAGCGGGAAAACCGGGGAGCTGTTTTTT
CASSSPSGKTGELFF
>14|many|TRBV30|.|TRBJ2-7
TGTGCCTGGAGTGTAGGAGACAGCTCCTACGAGCAGTACTTC
CAWSVGDSSYEQYF
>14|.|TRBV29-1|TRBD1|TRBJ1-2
TGCAGCACGTGGACAGGGGAGGGTAACTATGGCTACACCTTC
CSTWTGEGNYGYTF
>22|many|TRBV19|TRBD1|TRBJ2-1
TGTGCCAGTAGTATTGGCCTGAGGGTCTGGGCTGTACAGGGGTCAGCATACAATGAGCAGTTCTTC
CASSIGLRVWAVQGSAYNEQFF
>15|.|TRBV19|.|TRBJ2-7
TGTGCCAGTAGTATAGATCTAAGCAGGGCCTACGAGCAGTACTTC
CASSIDLSRAYEQYF
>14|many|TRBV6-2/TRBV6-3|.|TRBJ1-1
TGTGCCAGCAGGCCCTTTGGGGAGAACACTGAAGCTTTCTTT
CASRPFGENTEAFF
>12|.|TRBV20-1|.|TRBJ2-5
TGCAGTGCTAGAGGGGGGGCCGAGACCCAGTACTTC
CSARGGAETQYF
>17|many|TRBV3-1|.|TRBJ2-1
TGTGCCAGCAGCCAAGATAGGGGGGGCCGATCCTACAATGAGCAGTTCTTC
CASSQDRGGRSYNEQFF
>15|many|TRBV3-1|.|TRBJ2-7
TGTGCCAGCAGCCAAGCCGCGGGGGCCTCCTACGAGCAGTACTTC
CASSQAAGASYEQYF
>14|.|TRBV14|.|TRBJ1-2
TGTGCCAGCAGCCAACAGGTCGTGAACTATGGCTACACCTTC
CASSQQVVNYGYTF
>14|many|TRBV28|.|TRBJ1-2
TGTGCCAGCAGTATCCCGTCACTTTACTATGGCTACACCTTC
CASSIPSLYYGYTF
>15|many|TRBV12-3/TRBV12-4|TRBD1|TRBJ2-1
TGTGCCAGCAGCGGAGACAGGGGGTCCTACAATGAGCAGTTCTTC
CASSGDRGSYNEQFF
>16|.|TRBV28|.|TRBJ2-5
TGTGCCAGCAGCCCCCGGCTTAACCGAGGGGAAGAGACCCAGTACTTC
CASSPRLNRGEETQYF
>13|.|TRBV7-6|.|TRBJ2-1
TGTGCCAGCAGCCTAGGTGTAGACAATGAGCAGTTCTTC
CASSLGVDNEQFF
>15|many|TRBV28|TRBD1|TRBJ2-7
TGTGCCAGCAGTCTATCCGGGACAGGGGGCGACGAGCAGTACTTC
CASSLSGTGGDEQYF
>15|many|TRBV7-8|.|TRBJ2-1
TGTGCCAGCAGCTTAGGCCCTGACAGCTACAATGAGCAGTTCTTC
CASSLGPDSYNEQFF
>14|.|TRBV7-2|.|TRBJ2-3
TGTGCCAGCAGCTTAGATGCAGGGGAAAATACGCAGTATTTT
CASSLDAGENTQYF
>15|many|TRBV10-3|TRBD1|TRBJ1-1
TGTGCCATCAGTGAGTCGGGAGGGGGCGGCACTGAAGCTTTCTTT
CAISESGGGGTEAFF